The 8 T cell receptor beta chains in this list originate from one sample, sequenced in a study of shared clonotypes between healthy human individuals. This table comes from immunoSEQ multiplex PCR, and its TCRdb copy is limited to in-frame clones, with some not included. The data show some 2.3 million clones, 93% seen once. The material sequenced was naive CD4+ T cells from PBMCs. As to subset: CD45RA+ positively selected. Receptors were obtained from a man younger than 35 in good health. Some clones in this sample may be carry-over from other donors' samples.

The J gene is TRBJ2-3, the V gene TRBV27; 10 bases agree with TRBD2. The CDR3 runs 16 residues. The J segment lost 6 bases and the V segment lost 4 bases, leaving 10 bases of the junction unmatched. Germline CDR1 is MNHEY and CDR2 is SMNVEV (reference sequence). The CDR3 reads CASSSPASGGEDTQYF. The CDR3 nucleotides read TGTGCCAGCAGTTCCCCCGCTAGCGGGGGTGAGGATACGCAGTATTTT.

The chain links TRBV2 to TRBJ2-2; D unclear. CDR3 length: 13 residues. V was pared by 1 base and J by 6 bases, with 6 bases between. Germline V lookup: CDR1 SNHLY, CDR2 FYNNEI. CDR3 protein: CASSEDYPGELFF. The CDR3 DNA follows: TGTGCCAGCAGTGAAGATTACCCCGGGGAGCTGTTTTTT.

This chain links TRBV12-5 with TRBJ2-1, with D perhaps TRBD1 or TRBD2 (5 bases each). The CDR3 loop spans 14 amino acids. Germline assignment: CDR1 LGHNT and CDR2 FRNRAP. With 1 base removed from V and 1 base from J, the gap between germline ends came to 5 bases. The CDR3, as DNA: TGTGCTAGTGGTTTGGGGGGGTCCTACAATGAGCAGTTCTTC. It is translated as CASGLGGSYNEQFF.

The rearrangement links TRBV5-1 to TRBJ2-5; the D gene is possibly TRBD2 (5 bases). This CDR3 has 16 amino acids. The germline V gene encodes CDR1 SGHRS and CDR2 YFSETQ. The ends were cut back, 1 base at V and 2 bases at J, with 15 bases in the middle. In DNA, the CDR3 is TGCGCCAGCAGCTTGTTCAGTCTTTCGGGGCAAGAGACCCAGTACTTC. Amino acid sequence: CASSLFSLSGQETQYF.

The chain carries TRBV13 and TRBJ1-2, with D perhaps TRBD1 (5 bases). This CDR3 contains 14 residues. V lost 5 bases and J lost 6, with 16 bases in between. Germline assignment: CDR1 PRHDT and CDR2 FYEKMQ (reference sequence). CDR3 coding DNA: TGTGCCAGCAGCCGACCTCGAACAGGAGATGGCTACACCTTC. Translated, it gives CASSRPRTGDGYTF.

The chain combines TRBV29-1 with TRBJ1-2; D is possibly TRBD1 (5 bases). Germline CDR1 and CDR2: SQVTM and ANQGSEA. The length of the CDR3 is 15 residues. Trimming cost V 4 bases and J 1 base, with 16 bases left between them. CDR3 protein: CSVGGRVGYNYGYTF. Written as DNA, the CDR3 is TGCAGCGTTGGAGGCAGGGTGGGCTATAACTATGGCTACACCTTC. Complete variable domain (other parts from reference TRBV29-1 and TRBJ1-2): SAVISQKPSRDICQRGTSLTIQCQVDSQVTMMFWYRQQPGQSLTLIATANQGSEATYESGFVIDKFPISRPNLTFSTLTVSNMSPEDSSIYLCSVGGRVGYNYGYTFGSGTRLTVV.

The CDR3: CASSIDLAGLETQYF. The CDR3 DNA sequence: TGTGCCAGTAGTATAGATCTAGCAGGGCTAGAGACCCAGTACTTC. The rearrangement joins TRBV19 to TRBJ2-5; TRBD1 or TRBD2 may be the D gene (5 bases each). CDR3 length: 15 residues. V was pared by 0 bases and J by 4 bases, with 12 bases between. Germline V gives CDR1 LNHDA, CDR2 SQIVND (reference sequence).

The chain employs TRBV18 and TRBJ1-5; D uncertain. Germline CDR1 and CDR2: KGHSH and LQKENI. This CDR3 is built from 14 residues. V was trimmed by 5 bases and J by 1 base, leaving 9 bases between them. The CDR3 DNA is TGTGCCAGCTCATCTGATCTAAGCAATCAGCCCCAGCATTTT. Its translation: CASSSDLSNQPQHF. The full variable domain, its missing parts supplied by reference TRBV18 and TRBJ1-5, is NAGVMQNPRHLVRRRGQEARLRCSPMKGHSHVYWYRQLPEEGLKFMVYLQKENIIDESGMPKERFSAEFPKEGPSILRIQQVVRGDSAAYFCASSSDLSNQPQHFGDGTRLSIL.